This T cell receptor (beta chain) was captured by sequencing in a study of early T cells in non-severe SARS-CoV-2 infection listed by TCRdb under 2021. Context from the whole study: Bulk RNA from unsorted whole blood was used for TCR sequencing, so alpha and beta chains could not be paired. General findings and caveats noted by the study authors: VDJdb matching was skewed toward anti-spike CD8 responses, so virus-specific expansions were likely underestimated and private and CD4 specificities were missed.

Receptor libraries were prepared by 5' RACE. Sequencing instrument: NextSeq 500. Unique molecular identifiers were attached to individual cDNA molecules in the TCR library protocol so that sequencing error and PCR bias could be corrected. Both TCR alpha and beta chains were sequenced, and tight co-correlation was observed between alpha and beta sequence abundances in each sample. Concerning the study's data processing: Decombinator V4 was used to annotate TCR sequences for V gene, J gene and CDR3. Expanded TCRs were defined as changing significantly between any two time points under a Poisson model with p below 0.0001. TCR abundances were normalised to the total number of TCRs sequenced per sample and expressed as counts per million. TRAV1-2 paired with TRAJ12, TRAJ20 or TRAJ33 defined MAIT TCRs, while TRAV10 paired with TRAJ18 defined iNKT TCRs. A search of VDJdb, accessed on 1 November 2021, was run for TCRs annotated to CMV, EBV and SARS-CoV-2, with TCRs annotated for multiple antigens excluded. The public reads were quality trimmed at Q25 with fastp and then assembled into clones with MiXCR by TCRdb, keeping productive beta chains. Every CDR3 protein is listed once, alongside the most common genes and DNA of its rows. These V and J calls are TCRdb output, not the study's own analysis. In all, the sample holds approximately 35,000 distinct CDR3 sequences, and approximately 7% of those were seen once. 4% to 4.5% of the sample rests with the top ten.

This was a case-control study nested in a cohort of healthcare workers in London, UK, who had nasopharyngeal swab PCR tests and blood samples taken every week. Healthcare workers were enrolled in the week of the UK lockdown, from 23 to 31 March 2020, and were followed every week for up to about 16 weeks. Counted from cysteine to phenylalanine, this CDR3 has 12 amino acids. The only DNA kept is the CDR3, 36 bases in frame from the first base. CDR1 and CDR2, per the germline V gene, are SGHTS and YDEGEE. V sheds 4 bases and J sheds 9 bases, leaving 14 bases between their ends. As regards this clonotype: Its antigen is not yet known. No much larger clonotype is one base removed from it; base qualities were not supplied.

Input material: whole blood. This chain is built from TRBV5-8 and TRBJ2-7, with TRBD1 perhaps the D gene, on 6 matching bases. The sequence derives from an adult who was a healthcare worker with PCR-confirmed SARS-CoV-2 infection or an uninfected control (not recorded which). CDR3 protein: CASSLRQAGQYF. The nucleotides are TGTGCCAGCAGCCTACGACAGGCCGGGCAGTACTTC. The reference TRBV5-8 and TRBJ2-7 proteins fill in what lies around the CDR3, so the full variable domain reads EAGVTQSPTHLIKTRGQQATLRCSPISGHTSVYWYQQALGLGLQFLLWYDEGEERNRGNFPPRFSGRQFPNYSSELNVNALELEDSALYLCASSLRQAGQYFGPGTRLTVT.